This entry features one T cell receptor beta chain sequence. This clonotype occurred many times. It has no known antigen specificity. Base qualities are missing; no much larger clone stands one base away. A patient counted as having stable Graves' hyperthyroidism if no progression to ophthalmopathy occurred over 18 months of follow-up. Hyperthyroidism patients were newly diagnosed, with disease duration under 2 months, and aged 18 to 65 years. The study excluded patients with uncontrolled infections, other autoimmune diseases, pregnancy or lactation. Diagnoses relied on clinical symptoms, serum thyroxine and TRAb, thyroid ultrasound and orbital computed tomography. Ficoll-Paque density gradient centrifugation was used to isolate PBMCs from 9.5 to 10 ml of fresh peripheral blood. Total RNA was extracted using Trizol reagent, and RNA quality was assessed on an Agilent 2100 Bioanalyzer. The TCR beta CDR3 regions were amplified from RNA transcripts. A first-round RT-PCR of the TCR CDR3 used the HTBI primer set with the Qiagen OneStep RT-PCR kit. A second multiplex PCR round built the libraries, followed by size selection and purification. Libraries were sequenced paired-end with 100 bp reads on an Illumina HiSeq2000. As for the authors' bioinformatics: SOAPnuke was used to process the raw data, removing reads that contained adapters or uncalled bases, had a mean Phred below 15, or lacked an exact match to the constant primer or identifier. High-quality paired reads were merged with COPE v1.2.5, and unique nucleotide sequences were defined as clonotypes. Clonotypes were aligned to IMGT TRBV, TRBD and TRBJ reference segments using MiTCR v1.1. Only V-J combinations with frequency above 0.0001, covering 99.2% of repertoires, were analysed. The TCS score was defined as the ratio of F50 (clonal expansion) to E x V (chaos), calculated using BLOSUM62-based TCRdist between CDR3 peptides within each V-J. Welch's t-statistics and random forest reduced fewer than 600 V-J features to 10 to 15, which were used in a naive Bayes classifier (R e1071). The public sequencing data were trimmed at Q25 with fastp and processed into clonotypes with MiXCR by TCRdb, which kept only in-frame beta chains. Here each entry gathers all rows of one CDR3 protein and keeps the most common genes and DNA. These V and J calls rely on TCRdb rather than the paper's analysis. In this sample the table shows around 350,000 distinct CDR3 sequences, approximately 19% of which occur a single time. Of the sample, about 4% falls within the top ten clones.

The record originates from a study of T cells in Graves' hyperthyroidism and ophthalmopathy (dated by TCRdb to 2018 to 2020). A note on the overall study: Peripheral blood samples were taken at the time of initial diagnosis, prior to any treatment. The paper reports TCR Vbeta CDR3 sequencing of some 140 peripheral blood samples: 40 to 45 ophthalmopathy, roughly 80 hyperthyroidism and approximately 17 progressor patients. The study also compared thyroid tissue and blood T-cell repertoires from about six Graves' hyperthyroidism patients. TCR V-J signatures able to tell the groups apart were searched for in a discovery cohort of some 100 patients, of whom over 40 had Graves' ophthalmopathy and under 65 had stable Graves' hyperthyroidism. Once sampling was done, hyperthyroidism patients were given methimazole at a starting dose of 30 mg daily, whereas ophthalmopathy patients were given high-dose intravenous methylprednisolone. The approximately 100 discovery patients were randomly divided into training and test sets at a 7:3 ratio. Prospective prediction of ophthalmopathy was tested in an independent validation cohort consisting of 18 hyperthyroidism patients and over 15 patients who later progressed to ophthalmopathy.

Spanning cysteine to phenylalanine, the CDR3 consists of 16 amino acids. Just CDR3 DNA is preserved here, 48 bases in frame from base 1. The V end gives up 3 bases and the J end 2 bases, leaving 5 bases in the junction not matched to a gene. Looking up the germline V gene (reference sequence) yields CDR1 LNHNV and CDR2 YYDKDF. Points the paper makes about the study in general: In validation, the model predicted progression to ophthalmopathy with 55% to 71% sensitivity and about 73% specificity, a median of 6.5 months before onset. Ophthalmopathy was separated from stable hyperthyroidism by a 13 V-J signature model, with approximately 89% sensitivity and roughly 84% specificity obtained in cross-validation and 80%/75% obtained in testing. Most expanded thyroid clonotypes (frequency above 0.001) were also detected in blood, a finding suggesting that blood repertoires may reflect thyroid immune responses. No statistical method was used to fix the sample size in advance, and group allocation was not hidden from the investigators.

The receptor was derived from a woman aged 18-30 years with Graves' hyperthyroidism. The chain links TRBV15 with TRBJ2-7, with 12 middle bases fitting TRBD2. The specimen was blood. The CDR3 region reads CATSSHGLAGTYEQYF. The nucleotides read TGTGCCACCAGCAGCCATGGACTAGCGGGGACCTACGAGCAGTACTTC.